Presented here are 15 T cell receptor beta chains from one specimen sequenced in a study of OX40 agonist ivuxolimab in advanced cancers. Clones were sequenced by immunoSEQ multiplex PCR, and TCRdb holds only the in-frame ones, with some missing. The table lists approximately 60,000 clones, around 80% of them singletons. This specimen was CD4+ or CD8+ T cells sorted from blood, taken in a trial of the OX40 agonist ivuxolimab. All receptors come from an adult with an advanced solid tumor such as melanoma, head and neck, liver or kidney cancer.

Here the CDR3 DNA reads TGTGCCATCAGTGACCCCGGGACCATACAAGAGACCCAGTACTTC. It encodes CAISDPGTIQETQYF. V and J are TRBV10-3 and TRBJ2-5, with D possibly being TRBD1 or TRBD2 (5 bases each). V was trimmed by 3 bases and J by 2 bases, leaving 13 bases between them. CDR1 and CDR2 from the germline V gene are ENHRY and SYGVKD. The CDR3 consists of 15 residues.

The chain couples TRBV19 to TRBJ2-2, with TRBD1 as a possible D gene (5 bases). Germline CDR1 reads LNHDA; CDR2 reads SQIVND (reference sequence). V lost 8 bases to trimming and J lost 7 bases, with 11 bases between them. This CDR3 region has 12 residues. In DNA form, the CDR3 reads TGTGCCAGTCGCAGGGCGGACGGGGAGCTGTTTTTT. It encodes CASRRADGELFF.

V usage is TRBV4-1 and J usage is TRBJ1-3; D is uncertain. The CDR3 extends over 16 amino acids. V was pared by 4 bases and J by 8 bases, with 21 bases between. CDR1 is MGHRA and CDR2 is YSYEKL in the germline V gene. The CDR3: CASSPVPKPDPDTIYF. CDR3 coding DNA: TGCGCCAGCAGCCCCGTCCCTAAACCGGACCCTGACACCATATATTTT.

A few counts support this clone. The V and J genes are TRBV15 and TRBJ2-5; 8 bases agree with TRBD2. The V and J ends lost 5 bases and 5 bases, in that order; junction bases with no gene match: 7. The CDR3 has 14 residues. Germline lookup yields CDR1 LNHNV and CDR2 YYDKDF (reference sequence). The CDR3 sequence: CATSGRGGGETQYF. CDR3 coding DNA: TGTGCCACCAGCGGCCGCGGCGGGGGGGAGACCCAGTACTTC.

CDR3 bases: TGTGCCAGCTCAACAGGGCTCTATGGCTACACCTTC. Protein: CASSTGLYGYTF. The V and J genes are TRBV18 and TRBJ1-2; possible D gene TRBD1, 6 bases. V was cut by 5 bases and J by 4 bases, with 8 bases left in between. This CDR3 region has 12 residues. Germline V CDR1 and CDR2: KGHSH, LQKENI.

J is TRBJ2-1 and V is TRBV19; 7 nucleotides agree with TRBD1. The CDR3 sequence is 13 residues long. V shed 5 bases, J shed 6 bases, and the junction held 4 bases outside the gene matches. CDR1 and CDR2 from the germline V gene are LNHDA and SQIVND (reference sequence). CDR3 in DNA: TGTGCCAGTAGTCCCGGGACAGTCAATGAGCAGTTCTTC. Its protein is CASSPGTVNEQFF.

The chain is built from TRBV7-9 and TRBJ2-2; the match to TRBD1 covers 12 bases. This CDR3 contains 17 residues. V was pared by 4 bases and J by 4 bases, with 7 bases of the junction left unmatched. CDR1 is SEHNR and CDR2 is FQNEAQ in the germline V gene (reference sequence). CDR3 region: CASSSLGQGAGTGELFF. CDR3 bases: TGTGCCAGCAGCTCATTGGGACAGGGGGCCGGCACCGGGGAGCTGTTTTTT.

V and J are TRBV18 and TRBJ2-3, with 7 bases fitting TRBD2. Germline lookup yields CDR1 KGHSH and CDR2 LQKENI. The CDR3 consists of 18 residues. V was pared by 4 bases and J by 2 bases, with 15 bases of the junction left unmatched. The CDR3 is CASSLRARRGTDTDTQYF. CDR3 DNA sequence: TGTGCCAGCTCACTCCGCGCTAGGCGGGGGACTGACACAGATACGCAGTATTTT.

The chain carries TRBV2 and TRBJ2-2, with D uncertain. The CDR3 has 14 amino acids. V was shortened by 6 bases and J by 0 bases, with 8 bases between the two germline ends. Looked up from germline, CDR1 is SNHLY and CDR2 is FYNNEI. CDR3 sequence (DNA): TGTGCCAGCAGGATTCAGACGAACACCGGGGAGCTGTTTTTT. Translation gives CASRIQTNTGELFF. Together with reference TRBV2 and TRBJ2-2, the CDR3 gives the full variable domain: EPEVTQTPSHQVTQMGQEVILRCVPISNHLYFYWYRQILGQKVEFLVSFYNNEISEKSEIFDDQFSVERPDGSNFTLKIRSTKLEDSAMYFCASRIQTNTGELFFGEGSRLTVL.

The chain is built from TRBV5-5 and TRBJ2-5, with 12 bases that match TRBD2. V gave up 1 base and J gave up 2 bases; unmatched junction bases: 15. There are 20 residues in the CDR3. Germline V gene sequence: CDR1 SGHKS, CDR2 YYEKEE (reference sequence). The CDR3 region has the DNA TGTGCCAGCAGCTTGACCACCTTGACGACTAGCGGGGGTTCTCAAGAGACCCAGTACTTC. As protein: CASSLTTLTTSGGSQETQYF.

The chain has TRBV7-9 and TRBJ1-1, with TRBD1 matching 8 bases. With V trimmed by 1 base and J by 7 bases, 8 bases remained unmatched. The CDR3 runs 15 residues. The germline V gene has CDR1 SEHNR and CDR2 FQNEAQ (reference sequence). The CDR3, as DNA: TGTGCCAGCAGCTTAGGTGGGACAGGTCAATATGAAGCTTTCTTT. It encodes CASSLGGTGQYEAFF.

The chain recombines TRBV6-1 with TRBJ2-2; no definite D call. Germline V CDR1 and CDR2: MNHNS, SASEGT. This CDR3 has 12 amino acids. V dropped 6 bases and J dropped 1 base, with 3 bases sitting between them. CDR3 sequence (DNA): TGTGCCAGCAGGCGGAACACCGGGGAGCTGTTTTTT. Protein: CASRRNTGELFF.

This clone appeared a single time. V is TRBV25-1 and J is TRBJ1-4, with 9 nucleotides matching TRBD1. The V and J ends lost 3 bases and 6 bases, in that order; junction bases with no gene match: 5. This CDR3 spans 15 amino acids. CDR1 and CDR2 (germline): MGHDK, SYGVNS. The CDR3 region is CASSDRDRAYEKLFF. The CDR3 coding sequence is TGTGCCAGCAGTGACCGGGACAGGGCCTATGAAAAACTGTTTTTT.

The chain joins TRBV19 to TRBJ2-3, with D tentatively TRBD1 or TRBD2 (5 bases each). CDR1 is LNHDA, CDR2 SQIVND, per germline (reference sequence). V was shortened by 4 bases and J by 4 bases, with 18 bases between the two germline ends. The CDR3 runs to 16 residues. CDR3 sequence reads: CASSTKPGPQADTQYF. The CDR3 region has the DNA TGTGCCAGTAGTACAAAGCCGGGGCCCCAGGCAGATACGCAGTATTTT.

The V and J genes are TRBV7-7 and TRBJ2-3; D ambiguous. Trimming stripped 4 bases from V and 8 bases from J, with 13 bases between. CDR3 length equals 13 residues. CDR1 SSHAT and CDR2 FNYEAQ come from the germline V gene (reference sequence). DNA of the CDR3: TGTGCCAGCAGCTCCAGCGAACGAGGTACGCAGTATTTT. As protein: CASSSSERGTQYF.